These 14 T cell receptor beta chains were all obtained from the same sample, sequenced in a study of blood T cell repertoires in COVID-19 (dated by TCRdb to about 2020). The library was made by the immunoSEQ multiplex PCR assay. The table comes from immuneACCESS by way of TCRdb, which keeps in-frame sequences with V and J called. Part of the clones is missing from these tables; in studies checked, under half for an unresolved V gene and the rest for unknown reasons. This sample has roughly 100,000 clones in its table, and 70% to 90% of those were observed once. The biggest ten clones account for just over 3% of the sample. The sample taken for sequencing was peripheral blood. The receptors derive from a man aged 45-65 years in a cohort sampled during active COVID-19.

The rearrangement links TRBV7-8 to TRBJ1-3, with 10 bases identical to TRBD1. The CDR3 extends over 17 amino acids. V was pared by 4 bases and J by 4 bases, with 10 bases of the junction left unmatched. Germline CDR1 reads SGHVS; CDR2 reads FQNEAQ. The CDR3 DNA sequence: TGTGCCAGCAGCTCGCGGGACAGGGGACTCTCCGGAAACACCATATATTTT. It is translated as CASSSRDRGLSGNTIYF.

This chain uses TRBV11-2 with TRBJ2-7; D gene uncertain. This CDR3 comprises 14 residues. With 3 bases removed from V and 5 bases from J, the gap between germline ends came to 14 bases. Germline-derived CDR1 and CDR2 are SGHAT and FQNNGV. The DNA for the CDR3 is TGTGCCAGCAGCTTCGGTGAACTATTTAACGAGCAGTACTTC. This translates into CASSFGELFNEQYF.

The rearrangement uses TRBV4-2 and TRBJ1-2; D remains ambiguous. The germline V gene encodes CDR1 LGHNA and CDR2 YNFKEQ. V lost 1 base and J lost 2, with 8 bases in between. The CDR3 extends over 14 amino acids. The CDR3 DNA sequence: TGTGCCAGCAGCCAAGTTGCGGGAAACTATGGCTACACCTTC. Residues: CASSQVAGNYGYTF.

The CDR3 loop is CASSLADTSSTDTQYF. DNA of the CDR3: TGCGCCAGCAGCTTGGCGGACACTTCTAGCACAGATACGCAGTATTTT. This chain connects TRBV5-1 to TRBJ2-3, with D possibly matching TRBD1 (5 bases). V was clipped by 0 bases and J by 0 bases, with 11 bases between them. The V gene's germline CDR1 is SGHRS and CDR2 YFSETQ. There are 16 residues in the CDR3.

This CDR3 reads CASGTASSGANVLTF. The CDR3 nucleotides read TGTGCCAGCGGGACAGCGAGCTCTGGGGCCAACGTCCTGACTTTC. This sequence joins TRBV9 and TRBJ2-6; 7 nucleotides line up with TRBD1. The J segment lost 0 bases and the V segment lost 7 bases, leaving 4 bases of the junction unmatched. CDR1 and CDR2 from the germline V gene are SGDLS and YYNGEE. The CDR3 consists of 15 residues.

This rearrangement joins TRBV7-9 to TRBJ2-3, with TRBD2 matching over 11 bases. Germline CDR1 is SEHNR and CDR2 is FQNEAQ (reference sequence). This CDR3 is built from 18 residues. The V gene end was trimmed by 1 base and the J gene end by 0 bases; junction bases not matched to a gene: 6. The CDR3 DNA reads as TGTGCCAGCAGCTTAGGTGTAGCGGGGGGGCGTAGCACAGATACGCAGTATTTT. It specifies CASSLGVAGGRSTDTQYF.

This clone was detected once. This chain joins TRBV9 and TRBJ2-1; 7 bases align to TRBD1. V lost 4 bases, J lost 5 bases, and 9 bases stayed unmatched. The CDR3 totals 15 residues. Germline lookup yields CDR1 SGDLS and CDR2 YYNGEE. The DNA for the CDR3 is TGTGCCAGCAGCATATCCGGGACAGAAAACAATGAGCAGTTCTTC. It yields the protein CASSISGTENNEQFF.

This rearrangement joins TRBV6-5 to TRBJ1-1; D possibly corresponds to TRBD1 (5 bases). Germline-derived CDR1 and CDR2 are MNHEY and SVGAGI. The CDR3 sequence is 15 residues long. The germline V and J ends were trimmed by 0 bases and 2 bases, with 10 bases remaining between them. The CDR3, as DNA: TGTGCCAGCAGTTACTCCCTGGGGGGAAACACTGAAGCTTTCTTT. This codes for CASSYSLGGNTEAFF.

The chain recombines TRBV6-6 with TRBJ1-5; D ambiguous. Germline V gene data show CDR1 as MNHNY and CDR2 as SVGAGI (reference sequence). V lost 5 bases to trimming and J lost 11 bases, with 10 bases between them. The CDR3 extends over 11 amino acids. The CDR3 sequence is CASSASQAQHF. For the CDR3, the DNA is TGTGCCAGCAGTGCATCCCAGGCCCAGCATTTT.

Details on this clone: An end of the junction does not agree with germline; a read error may underlie this. The chain is built from TRBV7-7 and TRBJ2-1; possible D gene TRBD2, 6 bases. The CDR3 spans 15 residues. Germline CDR1 reads SSHAT; CDR2 reads FNYEAQ (reference sequence). The CDR3 nucleotides read TGTGCTAGCAGCCTAACTAGCACCTCCTACAATGAGCAGTTCTTC. It encodes CASSLTSTSYNEQFF.

Notes on this clone: The junction departs from germline at one end; a sequencing error may be responsible. V gene TRBV4-1 combines with J gene TRBJ1-1; possible D gene TRBD1, 5 bases. Germline V CDR1 and CDR2: MGHRA, YSYEKL. The CDR3 loop spans 14 amino acids. The CDR3 sequence: CASSPKEGNPEAFF. The CDR3 DNA follows: TGCGCCAGCAGCCCAAAGGAGGGGAACCCTGAAGCTTTCTTT.

This chain connects TRBV2 to TRBJ1-2; D is unresolved. Between the trimmed V and J ends, which lost 7 bases and 8 bases, there was a span of 17 bases. The CDR3 contains 13 residues. Germline loops: CDR1 SNHLY, CDR2 FYNNEI. The CDR3: CASIKNDREGYTF. The CDR3 DNA reads TGTGCCAGCATTAAAAACGACCGGGAGGGCTACACCTTC. Filled out from reference TRBV2 and TRBJ1-2, the complete variable domain reads EPEVTQTPSHQVTQMGQEVILRCVPISNHLYFYWYRQILGQKVEFLVSFYNNEISEKSEIFDDQFSVERPDGSNFTLKIRSTKLEDSAMYFCASIKNDREGYTFGSGTRLTVV.

The gene calls are TRBV19 and TRBJ1-2, with TRBD1 identical over 10 bases. This CDR3 has 14 amino acids. CDR1 is LNHDA, CDR2 SQIVND, per germline (reference sequence). J was trimmed by 5 bases and V by 5 bases; bases with no gene match: 5. As DNA, the CDR3 is TGTGCCAGTAGTCCCCGGGACAGGGGTTATGGCTACACCTTC. It encodes CASSPRDRGYGYTF.

This chain uses TRBV7-3 with TRBJ1-5; D gene unclear. There are 17 residues in the CDR3. Germline V gene lookup returns CDR1 SGHTA and CDR2 FQGTGA. Trimming stripped 5 bases from V and 0 bases from J, with 17 bases between. The CDR3 DNA reads TGTGCCAGCAGCCACCCCCATGTTACAAATAGCAATCAGCCCCAGCATTTT. Its protein is CASSHPHVTNSNQPQHF.